The 9 T cell receptor beta chains below all came from one sample that was sequenced in a study of blood T cell repertoires in COVID-19. Assay: immunoSEQ multiplex PCR; the TCRdb copy retains only in-frame clones and omits some. The sample includes 250,000 or so clones, 85% to 90% of them seen just once. Sequenced material: peripheral blood. Every receptor here comes from a man aged 25-40 years with COVID-19, enrolled during active disease.

Here the CDR3 DNA reads TGTGCCAGCGCAGCTAGCGGGAACACCGGGGAGCTGTTTTTT. Its translation: CASAASGNTGELFF. The rearrangement links TRBV3-1 (or the pseudogene TRBV3-2) to TRBJ2-2; 7 bases line up with TRBD2. The CDR3 totals 14 residues. V trimming: 8 bases; J trimming: 1 base; junction bases outside the gene matches: 4. The germline V gene has CDR1 LGHDT and CDR2 YNNKEL (reference sequence).

This chain uses TRBV28 with TRBJ1-4, with D possibly TRBD1 on 6 matching bases. The germline gives CDR1 MDHEN, CDR2 SYDVKM. The CDR3 has 15 amino acids. Trimming removed 5 bases at V and 6 bases at J, with 16 bases between. For the CDR3, the DNA is TGTGCCAGCAGTCCCCACAGGGTAACGCATGAAAAACTGTTTTTT. Protein product: CASSPHRVTHEKLFF.

This clone was found once. The chain links TRBV7-2 to TRBJ1-1; D is ambiguous. CDR1 and CDR2 (germline): SGHTA, FQGNSA. Trimming shortened V by 6 bases and J by 0 bases, and 14 bases separated the two germline ends. The CDR3 is 15 amino acids. CDR3 coding DNA: TGTGCCAGCAGGAACCGCGTCGCTATGAACACTGAAGCTTTCTTT. Encoded protein: CASRNRVAMNTEAFF.

This clone was counted between two and nine times. V usage is TRBV3-1 (or the pseudogene TRBV3-2) and J usage is TRBJ1-5; D unclear. The V end was cut by 0 bases, the J end by 9 bases, with 9 bases between. Germline CDR1 LGHDT, CDR2 YNNKEL (reference sequence). The CDR3 spans 13 residues. The CDR3 DNA follows: TGTGCCAGCAGCCAAGATGAGCTTTCGCCCCAGCATTTT. Its translation is CASSQDELSPQHF.

The chain's CDR3 is CASSIASGGLSSYGYTF. CDR3 nucleotide sequence: TGTGCCAGTAGTATCGCGTCAGGGGGTTTAAGCAGCTATGGCTACACCTTC. The rearrangement uses TRBV19 and TRBJ1-2; TRBD1 matches at 7 bases. Germline V lookup: CDR1 LNHDA, CDR2 SQIVND (reference sequence). This CDR3 region has 17 residues. J gave up 4 bases and V 3 bases, and 14 bases lay outside the gene matches.

The CDR3 loop reads CAWGRGRSRGYTF. The CDR3 nucleotides are TGTGCTTGGGGCAGGGGGCGTAGTCGTGGCTACACCTTC. The chain uses TRBV30 and TRBJ1-2, with 8 bases aligning to TRBD1. Germline V gene data show CDR1 as GTSNPN and CDR2 as SVGIG (reference sequence). The CDR3 is 13 amino acids.

The J gene is TRBJ2-2, the V gene TRBV13; 12 bases align to TRBD2. The CDR3 has 20 residues. J lost 5 bases, V lost 5 bases, and 18 bases had no gene match. Germline V gene data show CDR1 as PRHDT and CDR2 as FYEKMQ (reference sequence). The CDR3 sequence: CASSPLRLAGALAGTGELFF. DNA of the CDR3: TGTGCCAGCAGCCCCCTTAGACTAGCGGGAGCTCTAGCGGGAACCGGGGAGCTGTTTTTT.

V is TRBV6-2 or TRBV6-3 and J is TRBJ2-7; TRBD1 agrees at 8 bases. The V and J ends lost 0 bases and 2 bases, in that order; junction bases with no gene match: 6. The CDR3 covers 16 residues. Germline CDR1 MNHEY, CDR2 SVGEGT. The CDR3 nucleotides read TGTGCCAGCAGTTACTCTGAGGACAGGGCACCCTACGAGCAGTACTTC. Its translation is CASSYSEDRAPYEQYF.

The chain couples TRBV6-6 to TRBJ1-6; D call uncertain. The CDR3 is made up of 16 amino acids. The V and J ends lost 2 bases and 7 bases respectively, with 15 bases between them. CDR1 is MNHNY, CDR2 SVGAGI, per germline (reference sequence). The CDR3: CASSYGEGSRNSPLHF. The CDR3, as DNA: TGTGCCAGCAGTTACGGAGAGGGCAGTCGGAATTCACCCCTCCACTTT.